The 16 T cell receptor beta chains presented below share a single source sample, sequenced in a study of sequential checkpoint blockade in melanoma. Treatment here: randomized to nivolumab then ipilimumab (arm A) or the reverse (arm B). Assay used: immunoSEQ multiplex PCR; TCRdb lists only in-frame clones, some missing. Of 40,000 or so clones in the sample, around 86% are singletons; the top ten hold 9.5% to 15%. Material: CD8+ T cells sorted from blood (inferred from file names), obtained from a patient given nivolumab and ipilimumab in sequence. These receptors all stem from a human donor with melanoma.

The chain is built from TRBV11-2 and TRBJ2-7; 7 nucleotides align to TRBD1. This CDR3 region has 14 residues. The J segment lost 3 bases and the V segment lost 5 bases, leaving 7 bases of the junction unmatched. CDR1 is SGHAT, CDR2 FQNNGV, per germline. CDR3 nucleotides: TGTGCCAGCAGCGGTTGGGACAGTTACTACGAGCAGTACTTC. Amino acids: CASSGWDSYYEQYF.

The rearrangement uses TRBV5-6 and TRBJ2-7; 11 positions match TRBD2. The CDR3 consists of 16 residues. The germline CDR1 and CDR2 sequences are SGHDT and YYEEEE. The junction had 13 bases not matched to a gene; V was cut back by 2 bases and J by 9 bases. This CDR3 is CASSFTGTSGPKVQYV. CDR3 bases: TGTGCCAGCAGCTTTACCGGGACTAGCGGACCCAAAGTGCAGTACGTC.

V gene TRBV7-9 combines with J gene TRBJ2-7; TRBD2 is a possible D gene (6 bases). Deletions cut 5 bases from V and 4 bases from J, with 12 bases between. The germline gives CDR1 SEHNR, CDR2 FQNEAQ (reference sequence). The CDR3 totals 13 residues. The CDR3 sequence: CASSPGTPYEQYF. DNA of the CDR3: TGTGCCAGCAGCCCCGGGACTCCTTACGAGCAGTACTTC.

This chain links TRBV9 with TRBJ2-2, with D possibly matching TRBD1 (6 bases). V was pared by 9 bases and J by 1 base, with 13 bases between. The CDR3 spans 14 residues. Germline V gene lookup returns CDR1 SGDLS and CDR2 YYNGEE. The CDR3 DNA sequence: TGTGCCACCTCGATAGGGGGGAACACCGGGGAGCTGTTTTTT. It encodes CATSIGGNTGELFF.

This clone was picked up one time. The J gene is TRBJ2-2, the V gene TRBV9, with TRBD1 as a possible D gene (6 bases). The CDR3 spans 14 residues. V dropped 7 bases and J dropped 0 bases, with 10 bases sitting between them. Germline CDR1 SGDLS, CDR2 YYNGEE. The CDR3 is CASGGSSNTGELFF. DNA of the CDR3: TGTGCCAGCGGGGGCTCCTCGAACACCGGGGAGCTGTTTTTT.

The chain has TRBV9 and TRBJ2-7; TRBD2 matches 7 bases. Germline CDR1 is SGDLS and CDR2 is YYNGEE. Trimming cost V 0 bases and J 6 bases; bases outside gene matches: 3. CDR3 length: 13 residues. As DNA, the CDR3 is TGTGCCAGCAGCGTAGGCGGGGGATTCGAGCAGTACTTC. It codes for CASSVGGGFEQYF.

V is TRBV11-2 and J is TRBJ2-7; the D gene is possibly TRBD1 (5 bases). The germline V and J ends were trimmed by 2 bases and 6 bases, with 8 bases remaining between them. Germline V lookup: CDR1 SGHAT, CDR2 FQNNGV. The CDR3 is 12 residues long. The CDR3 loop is CASSLRGSEQYV. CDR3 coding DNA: TGTGCCAGCAGCTTAAGGGGCTCCGAGCAGTACGTC.

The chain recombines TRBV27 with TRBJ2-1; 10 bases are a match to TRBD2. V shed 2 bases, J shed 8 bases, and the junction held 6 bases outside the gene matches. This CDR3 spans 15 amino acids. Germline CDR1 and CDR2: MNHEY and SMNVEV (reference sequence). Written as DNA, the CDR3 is TGTGCCAGCAGTTTAATCCTAGCGGGAGAAGATGAGCAGTTCTTC. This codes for CASSLILAGEDEQFF.

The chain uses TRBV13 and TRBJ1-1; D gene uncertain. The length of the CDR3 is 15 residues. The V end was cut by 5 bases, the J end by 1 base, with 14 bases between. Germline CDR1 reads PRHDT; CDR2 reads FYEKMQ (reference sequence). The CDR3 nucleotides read TGTGCCAGCAGCCCCCCCACTCCCTCGAACACTGAAGCTTTCTTT. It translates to CASSPPTPSNTEAFF.

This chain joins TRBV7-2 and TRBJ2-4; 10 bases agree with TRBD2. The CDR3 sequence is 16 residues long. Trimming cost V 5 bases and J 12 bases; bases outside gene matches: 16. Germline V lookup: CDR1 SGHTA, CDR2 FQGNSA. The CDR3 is CASSPHVAGGGGTQYF. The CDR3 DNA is TGTGCCAGCAGCCCGCATGTAGCGGGAGGCGGGGGGACTCAGTACTTC.

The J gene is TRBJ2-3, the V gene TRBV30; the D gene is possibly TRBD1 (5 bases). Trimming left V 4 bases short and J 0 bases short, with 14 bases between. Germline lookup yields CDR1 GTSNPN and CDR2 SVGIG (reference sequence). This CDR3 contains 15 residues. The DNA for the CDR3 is TGTGCCTGGACAAAGGGGTTTTCTAGCACAGATACGCAGTATTTT. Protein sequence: CAWTKGFSSTDTQYF.

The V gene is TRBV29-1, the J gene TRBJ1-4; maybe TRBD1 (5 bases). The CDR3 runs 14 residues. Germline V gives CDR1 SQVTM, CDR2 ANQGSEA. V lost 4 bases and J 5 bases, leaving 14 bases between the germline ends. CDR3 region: CSVAHRRGNEKLFF. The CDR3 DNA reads TGCAGCGTTGCGCACCGAAGGGGCAATGAAAAACTGTTTTTT.

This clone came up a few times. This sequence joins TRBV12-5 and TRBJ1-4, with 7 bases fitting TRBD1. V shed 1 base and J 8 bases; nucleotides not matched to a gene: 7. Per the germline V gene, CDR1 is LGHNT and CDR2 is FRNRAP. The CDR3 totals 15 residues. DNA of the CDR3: TGTGCTAGTGGTTTGGCTCACAGGGGTTCGGAAAAACTGTTTTTT. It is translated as CASGLAHRGSEKLFF.

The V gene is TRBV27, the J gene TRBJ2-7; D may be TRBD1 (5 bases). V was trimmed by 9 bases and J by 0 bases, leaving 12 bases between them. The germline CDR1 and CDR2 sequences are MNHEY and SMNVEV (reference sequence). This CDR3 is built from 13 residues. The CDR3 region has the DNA TGTGCCAGTTCGGCGACAGCCTCCTACGAGCAGTACTTC. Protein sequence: CASSATASYEQYF.

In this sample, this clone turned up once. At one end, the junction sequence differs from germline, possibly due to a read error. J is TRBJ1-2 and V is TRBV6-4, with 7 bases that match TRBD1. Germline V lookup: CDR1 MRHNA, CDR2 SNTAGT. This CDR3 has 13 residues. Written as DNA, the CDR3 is TGTGCCAGCAGTGACTCAACAGGGGAAGGCTGCACCTTC. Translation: CASSDSTGEGCTF.

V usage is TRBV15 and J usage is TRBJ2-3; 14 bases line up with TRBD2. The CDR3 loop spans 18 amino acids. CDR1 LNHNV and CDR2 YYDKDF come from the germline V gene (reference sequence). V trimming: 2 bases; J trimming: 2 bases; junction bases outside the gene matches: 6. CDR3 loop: CATSRPGLAGESTDTQYF. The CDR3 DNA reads TGTGCCACCAGCAGACCGGGACTAGCGGGAGAGTCCACAGATACGCAGTATTTT.